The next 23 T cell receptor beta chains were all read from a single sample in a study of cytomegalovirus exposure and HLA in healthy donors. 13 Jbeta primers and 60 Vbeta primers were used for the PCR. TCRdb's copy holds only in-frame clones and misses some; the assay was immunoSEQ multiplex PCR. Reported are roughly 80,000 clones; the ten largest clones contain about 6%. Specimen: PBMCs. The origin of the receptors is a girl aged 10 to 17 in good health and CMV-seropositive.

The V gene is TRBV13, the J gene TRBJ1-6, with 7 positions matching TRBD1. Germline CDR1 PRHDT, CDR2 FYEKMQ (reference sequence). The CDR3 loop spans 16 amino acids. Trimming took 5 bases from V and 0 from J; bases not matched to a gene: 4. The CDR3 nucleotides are TGTGCCAGCAGCGGATCAGGGGGCTCCTATAATTCACCCCTCCACTTT. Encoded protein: CASSGSGGSYNSPLHF.

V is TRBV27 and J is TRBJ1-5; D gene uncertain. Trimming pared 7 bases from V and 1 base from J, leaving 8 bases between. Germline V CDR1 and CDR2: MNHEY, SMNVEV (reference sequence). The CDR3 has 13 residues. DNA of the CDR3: TGTGCCAGCACCTCGCGGAGCAATCAGCCCCAGCATTTT. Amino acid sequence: CASTSRSNQPQHF.

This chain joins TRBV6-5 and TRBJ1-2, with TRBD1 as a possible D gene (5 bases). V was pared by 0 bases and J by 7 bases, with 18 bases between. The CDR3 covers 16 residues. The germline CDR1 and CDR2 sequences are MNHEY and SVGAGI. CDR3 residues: CASSYSISPGLGGYTF. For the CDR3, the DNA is TGTGCCAGCAGTTACTCGATATCGCCAGGGTTGGGTGGCTACACCTTC.

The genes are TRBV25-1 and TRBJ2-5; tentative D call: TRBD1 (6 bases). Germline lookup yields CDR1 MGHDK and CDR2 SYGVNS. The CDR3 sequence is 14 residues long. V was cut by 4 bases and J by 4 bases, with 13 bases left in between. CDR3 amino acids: CASSATGKGETQYF. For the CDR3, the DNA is TGTGCCAGCAGTGCTACAGGGAAGGGAGAGACCCAGTACTTC.

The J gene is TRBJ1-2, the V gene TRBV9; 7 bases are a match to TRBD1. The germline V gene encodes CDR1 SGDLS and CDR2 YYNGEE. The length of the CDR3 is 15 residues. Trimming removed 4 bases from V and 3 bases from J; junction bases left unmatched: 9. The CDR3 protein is CASSPRTGDYYGYTF. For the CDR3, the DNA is TGTGCCAGCAGCCCGAGAACAGGGGATTACTATGGCTACACCTTC.

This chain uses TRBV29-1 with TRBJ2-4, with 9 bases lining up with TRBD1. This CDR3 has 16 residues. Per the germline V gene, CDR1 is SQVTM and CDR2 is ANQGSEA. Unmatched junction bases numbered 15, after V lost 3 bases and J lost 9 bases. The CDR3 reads CSVELTDRGYIGIQYF. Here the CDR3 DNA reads TGCAGCGTTGAGTTGACTGACAGGGGGTACATAGGCATTCAGTACTTC.

CDR3 sequence: CASSGDRVPNTGELFF. As DNA, the CDR3 is TGTGCCAGCAGTGGGGACAGGGTCCCGAACACCGGGGAGCTGTTTTTT. The chain joins TRBV6-1 to TRBJ2-2, with 9 positions matching TRBD1. CDR1 is MNHNS, CDR2 SASEGT, per germline. This CDR3 region has 16 residues. The V segment lost 4 bases and the J segment 0 bases; nucleotides outside the gene matches: 3.

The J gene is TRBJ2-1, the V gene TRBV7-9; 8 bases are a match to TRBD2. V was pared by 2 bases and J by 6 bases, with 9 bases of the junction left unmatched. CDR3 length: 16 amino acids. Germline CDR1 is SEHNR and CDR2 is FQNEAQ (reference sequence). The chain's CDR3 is CASSLFGGGPFNEQFF. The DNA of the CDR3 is TGTGCCAGCAGCTTATTCGGGGGGGGGCCCTTCAATGAGCAGTTCTTC.

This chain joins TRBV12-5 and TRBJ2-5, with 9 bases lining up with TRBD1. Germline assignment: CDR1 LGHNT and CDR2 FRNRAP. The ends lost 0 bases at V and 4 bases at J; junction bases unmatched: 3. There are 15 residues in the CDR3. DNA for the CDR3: TGTGCTAGTGGTTTGGTAGAGACAGGGGGAGAGACCCAGTACTTC. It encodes CASGLVETGGETQYF.

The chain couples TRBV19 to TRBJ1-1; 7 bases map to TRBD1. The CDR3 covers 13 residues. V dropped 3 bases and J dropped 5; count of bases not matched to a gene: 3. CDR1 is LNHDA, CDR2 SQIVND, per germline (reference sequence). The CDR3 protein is CASSMTGRTEAFF. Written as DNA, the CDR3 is TGTGCCAGTAGTATGACAGGGAGGACTGAAGCTTTCTTT.

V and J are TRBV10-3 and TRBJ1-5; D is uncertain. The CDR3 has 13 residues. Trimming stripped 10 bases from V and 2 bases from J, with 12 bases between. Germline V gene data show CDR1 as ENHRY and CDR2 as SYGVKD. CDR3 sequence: CATTQDGNQPQHF. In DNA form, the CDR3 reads TGTGCCACTACCCAAGATGGCAATCAGCCCCAGCATTTT.

CDR3 amino acids: CASSRGQQYSNQPQHF. Here the CDR3 DNA reads TGCGCCAGCAGCCGTGGACAGCAATATAGCAATCAGCCCCAGCATTTT. The chain employs TRBV4-1 and TRBJ1-5, with a tentative D call TRBD1 (6 bases). Germline V CDR1 and CDR2: MGHRA, YSYEKL. Trimming took off 4 bases at V and 0 bases at J, with 13 bases between the two ends. The CDR3 is 16 residues long.

CDR3 in amino acids: CASSQEFGKSNSPLHF. CDR3 in DNA: TGCGCCAGCAGCCAAGAATTCGGGAAAAGTAATTCACCCCTCCACTTT. The V gene is TRBV4-1, the J gene TRBJ1-6; the D is unclear. Germline-derived CDR1 and CDR2 are MGHRA and YSYEKL. Trimming removed 0 bases at V and 6 bases at J, with 12 bases between. The CDR3 runs 16 residues.

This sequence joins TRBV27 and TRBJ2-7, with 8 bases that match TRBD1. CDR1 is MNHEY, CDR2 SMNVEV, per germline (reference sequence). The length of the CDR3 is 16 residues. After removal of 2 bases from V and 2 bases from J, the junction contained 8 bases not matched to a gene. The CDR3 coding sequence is TGTGCCAGCAGTTTACGGGCGGCAGGGGGCGCCTACGAGCAGTACGTC. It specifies CASSLRAAGGAYEQYV.

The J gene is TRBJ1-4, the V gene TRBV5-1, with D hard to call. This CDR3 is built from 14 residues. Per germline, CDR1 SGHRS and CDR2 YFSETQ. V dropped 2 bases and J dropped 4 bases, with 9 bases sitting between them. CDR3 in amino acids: CASSFSGGNEKLFF. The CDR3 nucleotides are TGCGCCAGCAGCTTTTCGGGTGGTAATGAAAAACTGTTTTTT.

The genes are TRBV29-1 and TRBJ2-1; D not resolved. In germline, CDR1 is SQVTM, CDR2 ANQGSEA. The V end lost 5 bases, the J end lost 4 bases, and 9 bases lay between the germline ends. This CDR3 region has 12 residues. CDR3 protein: CSVQAAYNEQFF. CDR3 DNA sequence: TGCAGCGTTCAGGCCGCTTACAATGAGCAGTTCTTC.

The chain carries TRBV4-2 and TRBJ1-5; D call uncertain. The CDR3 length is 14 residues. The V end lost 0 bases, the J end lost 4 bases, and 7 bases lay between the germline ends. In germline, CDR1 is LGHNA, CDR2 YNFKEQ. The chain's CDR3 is CASSQDTVNQPQHF. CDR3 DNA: TGTGCCAGCAGCCAAGATACGGTTAATCAGCCCCAGCATTTT.

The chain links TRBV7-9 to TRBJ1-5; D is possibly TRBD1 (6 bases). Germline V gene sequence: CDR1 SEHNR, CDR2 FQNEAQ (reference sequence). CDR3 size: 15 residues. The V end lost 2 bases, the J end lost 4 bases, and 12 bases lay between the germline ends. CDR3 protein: CASSLSGVTNQPQHF. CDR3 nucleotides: TGTGCCAGCAGCTTATCAGGGGTAACTAATCAGCCCCAGCATTTT. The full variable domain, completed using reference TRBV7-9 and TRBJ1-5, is DTGVSQNPRHKITKRGQNVTFRCDPISEHNRLYWYRQTLGQGPEFLTYFQNEAQLEKSRLLSDRFSAERPKGSFSTLEIQRTEQGDSAMYLCASSLSGVTNQPQHFGDGTRLSIL.

The CDR3 sequence: CASSQGLVYPGELFF. In DNA, the CDR3 is TGTGCCAGCAGTCAAGGACTAGTTTACCCCGGGGAGCTGTTTTTT. This chain joins TRBV5-6 and TRBJ2-2, with 7 bases identical to TRBD2. The CDR3 consists of 15 residues. CDR1 is SGHDT, CDR2 YYEEEE, per germline. V trimming: 5 bases; J trimming: 6 bases; junction bases outside the gene matches: 10.

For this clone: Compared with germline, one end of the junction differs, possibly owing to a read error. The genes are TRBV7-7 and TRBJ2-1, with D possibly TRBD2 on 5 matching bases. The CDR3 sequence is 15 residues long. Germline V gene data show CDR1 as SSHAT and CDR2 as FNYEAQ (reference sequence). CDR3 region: CASSPTRRDYNEQFF. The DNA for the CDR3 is TGTGCTAGCAGCCCCACGCGACGGGACTACAATGAGCAGTTCTTC.

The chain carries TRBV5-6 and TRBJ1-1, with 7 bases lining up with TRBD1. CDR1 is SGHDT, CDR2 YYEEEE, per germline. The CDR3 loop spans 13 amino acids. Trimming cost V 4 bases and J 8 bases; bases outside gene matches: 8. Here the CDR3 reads CASSLGTAEEAFF. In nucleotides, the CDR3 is TGTGCCAGCAGCCTAGGGACAGCCGAGGAAGCTTTCTTT.

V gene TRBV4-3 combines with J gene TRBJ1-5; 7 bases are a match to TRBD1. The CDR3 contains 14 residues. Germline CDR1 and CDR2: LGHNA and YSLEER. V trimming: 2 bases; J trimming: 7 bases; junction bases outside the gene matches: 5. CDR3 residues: CASSQWTGEQPQHF. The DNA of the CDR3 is TGCGCCAGCAGCCAATGGACAGGAGAACAGCCCCAGCATTTT.

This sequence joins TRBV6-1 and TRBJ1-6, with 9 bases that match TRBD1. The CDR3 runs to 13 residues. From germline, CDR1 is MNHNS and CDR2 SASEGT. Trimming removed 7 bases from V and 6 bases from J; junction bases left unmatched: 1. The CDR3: CASKDRGNSPLHF. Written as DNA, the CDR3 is TGTGCCAGCAAGGACAGGGGTAATTCACCCCTCCACTTT.